Presented here are 30 T cell receptor beta chains from one specimen sequenced in a study of neurological immune-mediated disorders. From the 5' RACE reads, TCRdb called clonotypes with MiXCR, one entry per CDR3 protein. The sample consists of tens of thousands of distinct CDR3 sequences, around 24% of them appearing once. The time point here: technical triplicate 2. The sequenced material came from PBMCs. All receptors come from a man between 60 and 75 years old with HTLV-1-associated myelopathy (HAM/TSP).

Ten or more counts support this clonotype. The rearrangement uses TRBV5-1 and TRBJ2-3, with 8 bases identical to TRBD1. The CDR3 runs to 17 residues. In germline, CDR1 is SGHRS, CDR2 YFSETQ. The V gene end was trimmed by 3 bases and the J gene end by 4 bases; junction bases not matched to a gene: 13. The CDR3 DNA reads as TGCGCCAGCAGCTCCGGGGCAGGGGGCCTGAGCGCAGATACGCAGTATTTT. Translation: CASSSGAGGLSADTQYF.

V gene TRBV5-1 combines with J gene TRBJ1-1; 8 nucleotides align to TRBD1. The ends lost 6 bases at V and 4 bases at J; junction bases unmatched: 11. CDR3 length: 15 residues. Germline V gives CDR1 SGHRS, CDR2 YFSETQ. DNA for the CDR3: TGCGCCAGCACCCTAGACAGGGGCGCGGGCACTGAAGCTTTCTTT. Amino acid sequence: CASTLDRGAGTEAFF.

This clonotype was seen at least ten times. The V gene is TRBV20-1, the J gene TRBJ2-1; D possibly matches TRBD1 or TRBD2 (5 bases each). The CDR3 is 13 residues long. V was trimmed by 0 bases and J by 8 bases, leaving 11 bases between them. Germline CDR1 DFQATT, CDR2 SNEGSKA (reference sequence). CDR3 region: CSARDEGTDEQFF. The CDR3 nucleotides read TGCAGTGCTAGAGATGAGGGGACGGATGAGCAGTTCTTC.

This clonotype has a single count. The V call is TRBV5-5, the J call TRBJ2-1, with 7 bases identical to TRBD2. J lost 0 bases, V lost 1 base, and 4 bases had no gene match. The CDR3 totals 16 residues. CDR1 is SGHKS and CDR2 is YYEKEE in the germline V gene (reference sequence). CDR3 bases: TGTGCCAGCAGCTTGCTGGTAGCGGGCTCCTACAATGAGCAGTTCTTC. Its protein product is CASSLLVAGSYNEQFF.

This clonotype was seen only a few times. The chain uses TRBV14 and TRBJ2-7; TRBD1 agrees at 7 bases. The germline V gene has CDR1 SGHDN and CDR2 FVKESK. V lost 1 base and J lost 2; bases outside the gene matches: 8. The CDR3 contains 16 residues. CDR3 sequence reads: CASSQVYRGYTYEQYF. The CDR3 DNA sequence: TGTGCCAGCAGCCAAGTCTACAGGGGATATACCTACGAGCAGTACTTC.

This clonotype was observed at least ten times. One junction end disagrees with the germline gene, perhaps due to a read error. This chain links TRBV20-1 with TRBJ2-1; 8 nucleotides match TRBD2. The CDR3 runs to 14 residues. The germline gives CDR1 DFQATT, CDR2 SNEGSKA (reference sequence). CDR3 amino acids: CSASIGTRLVTRLF. The CDR3 DNA is TGCAGTGCTAGTATCGGGACTAGGTTAGTCACCCGGCTCTTC.

The table lists this clonotype with many counts. The chain couples TRBV20-1 to TRBJ2-7; 7 bases match TRBD2. CDR3 length: 14 residues. The V and J ends lost 1 base and 5 bases, in that order; junction bases with no gene match: 8. Germline CDR1 is DFQATT and CDR2 is SNEGSKA (reference sequence). CDR3 sequence (DNA): TGCAGTGCTAGAGCAGGGCGGGAGCTTGACGAGCAGTACTTC. Encoded protein: CSARAGRELDEQYF.

This clonotype has ten or more counts. The rearrangement links TRBV5-1 to TRBJ2-3; the D gene is possibly TRBD2 (6 bases). Germline CDR1 is SGHRS and CDR2 is YFSETQ. V was trimmed by 1 base and J by 2 bases, leaving 14 bases between them. This CDR3 contains 16 residues. The CDR3 loop reads CASSLSTSIFTDTQYF. The CDR3 DNA is TGCGCCAGCAGCTTGTCAACTAGCATCTTCACAGATACGCAGTATTTT.

This clonotype appeared many times. V and J are TRBV2 and TRBJ2-4; no clear D. V lost 0 bases and J 4 bases, leaving 22 bases between the germline ends. Germline CDR1 and CDR2: SNHLY and FYNNEI. The CDR3 totals 19 residues. In nucleotides, the CDR3 is TGTGCCAGCAGTGAAGCCCCACCAATGTGGAGCAAGCGTAAAAACATTCAGTACTTC. Translated: CASSEAPPMWSKRKNIQYF.

This clonotype was detected ten times or more. The V call is TRBV28, the J call TRBJ2-7; maybe TRBD2 (7 bases). CDR3 size: 16 residues. Deletions cut 3 bases from V and 5 bases from J, with 20 bases between. Germline assignment: CDR1 MDHEN and CDR2 SYDVKM. DNA of the CDR3: TGTGCCAGCAGTTTGCGCGGGGGCGCGGGACCCGACGAGCAGTACTTC. It translates to CASSLRGGAGPDEQYF.

This clonotype was detected ten times or more. This chain connects TRBV29-1 to TRBJ2-7, with a possible D match to TRBD1 (5 bases). Per germline, CDR1 SQVTM and CDR2 ANQGSEA. The V and J ends lost 7 bases and 3 bases respectively, with 10 bases between them. The CDR3 runs 11 residues. CDR3 DNA sequence: TGCAGCGCCGGACATGGCTACGAGCAGTACTTC. Translating it yields CSAGHGYEQYF.

This clonotype was observed a single time. A much larger clone differs from this one at a single base, so this may be a read error. The chain combines TRBV20-1 with TRBJ2-3; TRBD1 or TRBD2 may be the D gene (5 bases each). The CDR3 length is 14 residues. The V end lost 6 bases, the J end lost 6 bases, and 19 bases lay between the germline ends. Germline V lookup: CDR1 DFQATT, CDR2 SNEGSKA (reference sequence). As DNA, the CDR3 is TGCAGTGCAAGAAGCCTATCGGGACCTGATACGCAGTATTTT. This gives the protein CSARSLSGPDTQYF.

This clonotype was recorded many times. This rearrangement joins TRBV12-3 or TRBV12-4 to TRBJ1-2, with 7 bases matching TRBD1. V shed 7 bases, J shed 3 bases, and the junction held 8 bases outside the gene matches. The CDR3 has 14 amino acids. The CDR3 nucleotides are TGTGCCAGCACCCCGGGGCAGGGGGACTATGGCTACACCTTC. It yields the protein CASTPGQGDYGYTF.

This clonotype was detected ten times or more. The chain recombines TRBV5-6 with TRBJ1-1, with D uncertain. Germline CDR1 is SGHDT and CDR2 is YYEEEE. V lost 0 bases to trimming and J lost 2 bases, with 8 bases between them. The CDR3 consists of 14 residues. CDR3 in amino acids: CASSLDPINTEAFF. CDR3 nucleotide sequence: TGTGCCAGCAGCTTGGACCCGATTAACACTGAAGCTTTCTTT.

As concerns this clonotype: Being one base from a much bigger clone, this may be a read error. The V gene is TRBV27, the J gene TRBJ2-7; D is unclear. The CDR3 contains 15 residues. The germline V gene encodes CDR1 MNHEY and CDR2 SMNVEV (reference sequence). V lost 6 bases to trimming and J lost 0 bases, with 15 bases between them. The CDR3 region has the DNA TGTGCCAGCAGATTGTGGGGAAAGGGCTCCTACGAGCAGTACTTC. It encodes CASRLWGKGSYEQYF.

The chain joins TRBV6-1 to TRBJ1-2; 10 bases are a match to TRBD1. The CDR3 has 16 residues. Germline assignment: CDR1 MNHNS and CDR2 SASEGT. The V segment lost 1 base and the J segment 4 bases; nucleotides outside the gene matches: 6. CDR3 sequence: CASSEEGQGGGYGYTF. The DNA of the CDR3 is TGTGCCAGCAGTGAAGAAGGACAGGGGGGAGGCTATGGCTACACCTTC.

The sample holds many counts of this clonotype. CDR3 amino acids: CASSQGDVRTEAFF. CDR3 DNA sequence: TGTGCCAGCAGCCAAGGAGACGTACGCACTGAAGCTTTCTTT. The V gene is TRBV3-1, the J gene TRBJ1-1; D uncertain. CDR1 and CDR2 from the germline V gene are LGHDT and YNNKEL (reference sequence). The CDR3 length is 14 residues. V was pared by 1 base and J by 4 bases, with 10 bases between.

The chain recombines TRBV5-1 with TRBJ2-1; 8 bases map to TRBD2. The CDR3 length is 18 residues. Trimming cost V 1 base and J 6 bases; bases outside gene matches: 15. Per the germline V gene, CDR1 is SGHRS and CDR2 is YFSETQ. CDR3 nucleotides: TGCGCCAGCAGCTTGAGGGGTCAAGCGGGAGCCGAGATCAATGAGCAGTTCTTC. This translates into CASSLRGQAGAEINEQFF.

The sample holds a few counts of this clonotype. The J gene is TRBJ2-7, the V gene TRBV7-9, with unresolved D. Trimming took 3 bases from V and 1 from J, leaving 4 bases between them. In germline, CDR1 is SEHNR, CDR2 FQNEAQ (reference sequence). The CDR3 extends over 12 amino acids. The CDR3 here is CASSFVSYEQYF. CDR3 sequence (DNA): TGTGCCAGCAGCTTCGTATCCTACGAGCAGTACTTC.

To note about this clonotype: Just one base apart from a much larger clone, this may be a read error. The chain carries TRBV10-2 and TRBJ2-3; 16 positions match TRBD2. Germline values: CDR1 WSHSY, CDR2 SAAADI. The CDR3 is 19 amino acids. Trimming took 2 bases from V and 2 from J; bases not matched to a gene: 7. The CDR3 nucleotides read TGCGCCAGCAGTGAGACCGGGACTAGCGGGAGGGTTATCACAGATACGCAGTATTTT. Protein product: CASSETGTSGRVITDTQYF.

The chain carries TRBV10-3 and TRBJ1-2; D is uncertain. The germline V gene has CDR1 ENHRY and CDR2 SYGVKD. V was clipped by 7 bases and J by 4 bases, with 10 bases between them. This CDR3 comprises 12 residues. CDR3 DNA sequence: TGTGCCATCAAAGACCCGGGCTATGGCTACACCTTC. Translation: CAIKDPGYGYTF.

The chain links TRBV12-5 to TRBJ1-1; D not resolved. V was shortened by 6 bases and J by 3 bases, with 11 bases between the two germline ends. This CDR3 has 13 amino acids. The germline CDR1 and CDR2 sequences are LGHNT and FRNRAP. The CDR3 nucleotides read TGTGCTAGTGGCAAAAGTCAATACACTGAAGCTTTCTTT. This sequence encodes CASGKSQYTEAFF.

This clonotype was seen many times. The gene calls are TRBV20-1 and TRBJ2-1; 10 nucleotides line up with TRBD2. Trimming removed 1 base from V and 1 base from J; junction bases left unmatched: 10. The CDR3 has 18 amino acids. Germline CDR1 and CDR2: DFQATT and SNEGSKA (reference sequence). CDR3 sequence reads: CSARGTSGMGLSYNEQFF. The CDR3 DNA reads as TGCAGTGCTAGAGGAACTAGCGGGATGGGTTTATCCTACAATGAGCAGTTCTTC.

This clonotype was recorded at least ten times. The chain combines TRBV24-1 with TRBJ2-1; 7 bases map to TRBD1. V shed 4 bases, J shed 12 bases, and the junction held 8 bases outside the gene matches. This CDR3 comprises 13 residues. The germline V gene has CDR1 KGHDR and CDR2 SFDVKD. The CDR3 sequence: CATSDRQGLRQFF. DNA for the CDR3: TGTGCCACCAGTGACAGACAGGGATTGAGGCAGTTCTTC.

CDR3 in DNA: TGTGCCAGCAGCTTAGATAGCAGCTTCTTCTACGAGCAGTACTTC. It specifies CASSLDSSFFYEQYF. The V call is TRBV7-2, the J call TRBJ2-7; D is ambiguous. This CDR3 is 15 amino acids long. Deletions cut 1 base from V and 3 bases from J, with 13 bases between. The germline gives CDR1 SGHTA, CDR2 FQGNSA.

This clonotype was observed many times. This chain uses TRBV10-3 with TRBJ2-7; D gene unclear. CDR1 is ENHRY and CDR2 is SYGVKD in the germline V gene. The CDR3 has 14 amino acids. Trimming pared 5 bases from V and 3 bases from J, leaving 14 bases between. CDR3 bases: TGTGCCATCAGTCAAGACGGAATGAACTACGAGCAGTACTTC. Its protein is CAISQDGMNYEQYF.

The chain is built from TRBV5-1 and TRBJ2-1; 7 nucleotides agree with TRBD1. V gave up 1 base and J gave up 0 bases; unmatched junction bases: 25. The CDR3 sequence is 23 residues long. Germline V gene data show CDR1 as SGHRS and CDR2 as YFSETQ. CDR3 in DNA: TGCGCCAGCAGCTTGATTTTCGCCTCAAAAACTCGGACAGGTGAAAGCTCCTACAATGAGCAGTTCTTC. Translation gives CASSLIFASKTRTGESSYNEQFF.

This clonotype was recorded many times. The genes are TRBV12-3 or TRBV12-4 and TRBJ2-7, with 8 bases identical to TRBD1. Trimming cost V 3 bases and J 1 base; bases outside gene matches: 5. The CDR3 is 15 amino acids. CDR3 DNA sequence: TGTGCCAGCAGTTTTGGGACAGGTCCTTCCTACGAGCAGTACTTC. This codes for CASSFGTGPSYEQYF.

This clonotype was observed many times. The V call is TRBV28, the J call TRBJ2-3; 8 positions agree with TRBD1. The germline V gene encodes CDR1 MDHEN and CDR2 SYDVKM. The CDR3 has 15 residues. After removal of 3 bases from V and 1 base from J, the junction contained 3 bases not matched to a gene. CDR3 coding DNA: TGTGCCAGCAGTTTTGAGGACAGGGGCACAGATACGCAGTATTTT. Protein: CASSFEDRGTDTQYF. Based on the CDR3 plus reference TRBV28 and TRBJ2-3, the full variable domain is DVKVTQSSRYLVKRTGEKVFLECVQDMDHENMFWYRQDPGLGLRLIYFSYDVKMKEKGDIPEGYSVSREKKERFSLILESASTNQTSMYLCASSFEDRGTDTQYFGPGTRLTVL.

This clonotype has ten or more counts. Since a much larger clone is just one base distant, this may be a read error. The J gene is TRBJ1-2, the V gene TRBV29-1; D remains unclear. This CDR3 is built from 13 residues. Per the germline V gene, CDR1 is SQVTM and CDR2 is ANQGSEA. The V and J ends lost 3 bases and 4 bases respectively, with 12 bases between them. The CDR3 region is CSVDLWTGYGYTF. For the CDR3, the DNA is TGCAGCGTTGATCTGTGGACGGGCTATGGCTACACCTTC.